Listed below are T cell receptor beta chains from one sample, sequenced in a study of T-cell reconstitution after alpha-beta-depleted transplantation in children. TCRdb reanalysed the PCR reads using MiXCR and keeps one entry per CDR3 protein. The table records some 830,000 distinct CDR3 sequences, approximately 15% of them present only once. The sample in question was PBMCs, mostly from graft donor cells, obtained 360 days after TCRalphabeta/CD19-depleted stem cell transplant. Every receptor here comes from a male patient younger than 18 who had a stem cell transplant for acute lymphoblastic leukemia, so the T cells may come from the graft donor. CDR3s include the opening cysteine and the closing phenylalanine or tryptophan. A D gene is named only where the DNA matches it firmly. Clone size is given for some rows only: seen once, a few or many times, or a class if the clone is expanded.

d_gene	j_gene	v_gene	abundance	CDR3aa	CDR3nt
-	TRBJ1-2	TRBV5-1	-	CAGSLTSGLDGYTF	TGCGCCGGCAGCCTAACATCAGGGTTAGACGGCTACACCTTC
TRBD2	TRBJ2-3	TRBV4-1	-	CASSLLAGEADTQYF	TGCGCCAGCAGTCTACTAGCGGGAGAGGCGGATACGCAGTATTTT
TRBD2	TRBJ2-3	TRBV11-2	few	CASSPMGLAGLDTQYF	TGTGCCAGCAGCCCTATGGGATTAGCGGGCCTAGATACGCAGTATTTT
-	TRBJ2-2	TRBV5-1	few	CASGGGLNTGELFF	TGCGCCAGCGGTGGGGGTTTGAACACCGGGGAGCTGTTTTTT
-	TRBJ2-1	TRBV10-2	few	CASSLLDGYNEQFF	TGCGCCAGCAGTTTGCTAGACGGGTACAATGAGCAGTTCTTC
-	TRBJ2-3	TRBV7-8	few	CASSYQTATSTDTQYF	TGTGCCAGCAGCTACCAGACGGCCACCAGCACAGATACGCAGTATTTT
TRBD2	TRBJ2-3	TRBV9	-	CASSVVASGKADTQYF	TGTGCCAGCAGCGTAGTGGCTAGCGGGAAGGCAGATACGCAGTATTTT
TRBD1	TRBJ1-2	TRBV6-5	-	CASSYLGTGGMRDYGYTF	TGTGCCAGCAGTTACCTAGGGACAGGGGGCATGAGAGACTATGGCTACACCTTC
-	TRBJ2-3	TRBV12-3/TRBV12-4	few	CASTPGGSGRITTDTQYF	TGTGCCAGCACGCCCGGCGGCAGTGGTCGTATAACCACAGATACGCAGTATTTT
-	TRBJ1-2	TRBV7-9	few	CASSLGRKSYGYTF	TGTGCCAGCAGCTTGGGACGGAAGAGCTATGGCTACACCTTC
-	TRBJ1-2	TRBV20-1	once	CSAKEGYTF	TGCAGTGCTAAGGAGGGCTACACCTTC
-	TRBJ2-3	TRBV12-3/TRBV12-4	few	CASSSYGGTTDTQYF	TGTGCCAGCAGTTCCTATGGCGGGACCACAGATACGCAGTATTTT
TRBD2	TRBJ2-1	TRBV5-1	-	CVSSSRVAGDNEQFF	TGCGTCAGCAGCTCCCGGGTAGCGGGAGACAATGAGCAGTTCTTC
-	TRBJ2-6	TRBV4-1	-	CASSPARGFVLTF	TGCGCCAGCAGCCCCGCTCGGGGATTCGTCCTGACTTTC
-	TRBJ2-7	TRBV18	few	CASSPSPSVNEQYF	TGTGCCAGCTCACCATCGCCTAGCGTCAACGAGCAGTACTTC
-	TRBJ1-1	TRBV10-3	many	CAISEPGGLINTEAFF	TGTGCCATCAGTGAGCCCGGTGGACTGATCAACACTGAAGCTTTCTTT
-	TRBJ2-2	TRBV7-3	-	CASSLMGGTITGELFF	TGTGCCAGCAGCTTAATGGGCGGGACAATCACCGGGGAGCTGTTTTTT
-	TRBJ2-7	TRBV7-3	few	CASSPSPQAYEQYF	TGTGCCAGCAGCCCCTCCCCGCAAGCCTACGAGCAGTACTTC
TRBD2	TRBJ2-1	TRBV5-1	-	CASSPGTSDHNEQFF	TGCGCCAGCAGCCCTGGGACTAGCGACCACAATGAGCAGTTCTTC
-	TRBJ2-1	TRBV11-2	once	CASSFGCYNEQFF	TGTGCCAGCAGCTTCGGGTGCTACAATGAGCAGTTCTTC
-	TRBJ1-2	TRBV29-1	-	CSHEAASYTNYGYTF	TGCAGCCACGAAGCCGCTAGCTATACTAACTATGGCTACACCTTC
TRBD1	TRBJ1-3	TRBV20-1	-	CSARDRYSGNTIYF	TGCAGTGCTAGGGACAGGTACTCTGGAAACACCATATATTTT
TRBD1	TRBJ2-1	TRBV15	-	CATSVTGISIPYNEQFF	TGTGCCACCAGCGTGACAGGGATCAGCATTCCCTACAATGAGCAGTTCTTC